What follows is one T cell receptor beta chain and its context. The antigen is not known. Unique molecular identifiers were built into the TCR beta cDNA libraries. Input populations of about 0.85 to 11 million T cells gave rise to around 480,000 cDNA molecules. TCRdb fed the PCR reads into MiXCR, producing one record per CDR3 protein. Found here are hundreds of thousands of distinct CDR3 sequences, approximately 60% of them singletons; the top ten hold 10% to 12%. These data originate in a study of post-analysis software for immune sequencing data. V shed 5 bases and J shed 2 bases, with 30 bases lying between them. The CDR3 contains 20 residues. Study outcomes and limitations: Controls showed significantly higher normalized Chao1 diversity than did multiple sclerosis patients. Comparison of patients with controls showed 4 to 6 TRBV segments more frequent in patients, TRBV5-6, TRBV5-1 and TRBV20-1 among them.

Material: blood. The TCR originated in a girl aged 2 to 10 with multiple sclerosis. V and J are TRBV12-3 or TRBV12-4 and TRBJ2-5, with D maybe TRBD2 (6 bases). The CDR3 loop is CASSRPHTGLMRGDQETQYF. Here the CDR3 DNA reads TGTGCCAGCAGTCGGCCGCATACGGGACTCATGAGGGGTGATCAAGAGACCCAGTACTTC.